The 5 T cell receptor beta chains listed next were all sequenced from one sample in a study of post-analysis software for immune sequencing data. Overall study results and limits: Patients used roughly five TRBV segments, including TRBV5-6, TRBV5-1 and TRBV20-1, more often than controls.

TCR beta libraries were prepared from cDNA with unique molecular identifiers. TCRdb recomputed calls from the PCR reads with MiXCR, one row per CDR3 protein. The table shows more than 500,000 distinct CDR3 sequences, with around 34% occurring only once. What these receptors recognize is not known. The sequenced sample was blood. Receptors were obtained from a girl under 18 with multiple sclerosis.

This clonotype appeared a few times. The V call is TRBV7-9, the J call TRBJ2-1, with 9 bases aligning to TRBD2. Per germline, CDR1 SEHNR and CDR2 FQNEAQ (reference sequence). The CDR3 loop spans 17 amino acids. V lost 4 bases, J lost 0 bases, and 7 bases stayed unmatched. The CDR3 DNA follows: TGTGCCAGCAGCTCACAAGGTAGCGGGAGCTCCTACAATGAGCAGTTCTTC. It translates to CASSSQGSGSSYNEQFF. Full variable domain (outside the CDR3, taken from reference TRBV7-9 and TRBJ2-1): DTGVSQNPRHKITKRGQNVTFRCDPISEHNRLYWYRQTLGQGPEFLTYFQNEAQLEKSRLLSDRFSAERPKGSFSTLEIQRTEQGDSAMYLCASSSQGSGSSYNEQFFGPGTRLTVL.

The chain uses TRBV12-3 or TRBV12-4 and TRBJ1-2; the D is unclear. V was pared by 2 bases and J by 2 bases, with 6 bases between. CDR3 length: 13 amino acids. The CDR3, as DNA: TGTGCCAGCAGTTTAAAAGTAAACTATGGCTACACCTTC. Translating gives CASSLKVNYGYTF.

This clonotype was observed a few times. The rearrangement links TRBV5-1 to TRBJ1-2; 10 positions match TRBD1. Trimming at V came to 4 bases and at J to 0 bases, leaving 6 bases not matched to a gene. The CDR3 is 16 residues long. The germline gives CDR1 SGHRS, CDR2 YFSETQ. The CDR3 protein is CASSPGTGEANYGYTF. Written as DNA, the CDR3 is TGCGCCAGCAGCCCCGGGACAGGGGAAGCTAACTATGGCTACACCTTC.

This chain links TRBV28 with TRBJ1-1; 7 nucleotides align to TRBD1. Germline lookup yields CDR1 MDHEN and CDR2 SYDVKM. The ends lost 7 bases at V and 1 base at J; junction bases unmatched: 12. The CDR3 is 16 amino acids. This CDR3 is CASTPSTGWGNTEAFF. The CDR3 DNA is TGTGCCAGCACCCCCTCGACAGGGTGGGGGAACACTGAAGCTTTCTTT. The variable domain in full, with the rest retrieved from reference TRBV28 and TRBJ1-1, is DVKVTQSSRYLVKRTGEKVFLECVQDMDHENMFWYRQDPGLGLRLIYFSYDVKMKEKGDIPEGYSVSREKKERFSLILESASTNQTSMYLCASTPSTGWGNTEAFFGQGTRLTVV.

The gene calls are TRBV13 and TRBJ1-6; TRBD1 agrees at 7 bases. Per germline, CDR1 PRHDT and CDR2 FYEKMQ (reference sequence). The CDR3 runs 14 residues. V dropped 5 bases and J dropped 6; count of bases not matched to a gene: 4. DNA of the CDR3: TGTGCCAGCAGCCGCAGGGGGTCTAATTCACCCCTCCACTTT. It codes for CASSRRGSNSPLHF. Variable domain in full (rest from reference TRBV13 and TRBJ1-6): AAGVIQSPRHLIKEKRETATLKCYPIPRHDTVYWYQQGPGQDPQFLISFYEKMQSDKGSIPDRFSAQQFSDYHSELNMSSLELGDSALYFCASSRRGSNSPLHFGNGTRLTVT.